Listed here are 14 T cell receptor beta chains from one sample, sequenced in a study of cytomegalovirus exposure and HLA in healthy donors. PCR employed 60 Vbeta and 13 Jbeta primers. Sequencing was performed with immunoSEQ multiplex PCR; in TCRdb, only in-frame clones are kept and a portion is missing. The table lists 200,000 or so clones, approximately 78% of them singletons, with 5.5% to 7.5% in the top ten. Sequencing used PBMCs. The source is a woman aged 45-60 years in good health and CMV-seropositive.

The J gene is TRBJ2-3, the V gene TRBV29-1, with TRBD2 matching 8 bases. This CDR3 has 12 residues. Germline V CDR1 and CDR2: SQVTM, ANQGSEA. J lost 5 bases, V lost 7 bases, and 5 bases had no gene match. CDR3 region: CSGGLAGDTQYF. The CDR3 nucleotides read TGCAGCGGAGGACTAGCTGGAGATACGCAGTATTTT.

The rearrangement links TRBV7-2 to TRBJ1-2, with TRBD1 matching over 7 bases. This CDR3 is 13 amino acids long. Per the germline V gene, CDR1 is SGHTA and CDR2 is FQGNSA. Trimming at V came to 6 bases and at J to 4 bases, leaving 5 bases not matched to a gene. The CDR3 DNA sequence: TGTGCCAGCAGAACAGGGGCGACCTATGGCTACACCTTC. It codes for CASRTGATYGYTF.

The chain uses TRBV11-2 and TRBJ2-2, with TRBD2 matching over 11 bases. The CDR3 is 16 amino acids. Germline V gene lookup returns CDR1 SGHAT and CDR2 FQNNGV. J gave up 4 bases and V 6 bases, and 7 bases lay outside the gene matches. CDR3 nucleotide sequence: TGTGCCAGCAGGACTCTAGCGGGGGGCCTCACCGGGGAGCTGTTTTTT. Residues: CASRTLAGGLTGELFF.

The chain has TRBV4-1 and TRBJ2-1, with 12 bases aligning to TRBD2. Germline-derived CDR1 and CDR2 are MGHRA and YSYEKL. J lost 4 bases, V lost 5 bases, and 3 bases had no gene match. CDR3 size: 15 residues. In nucleotides, the CDR3 is TGCGCCAGCAGCGTGGGACTAGCGGGTTACAATGAGCAGTTCTTC. Encoded protein: CASSVGLAGYNEQFF.

This clone was counted between two and nine times. The chain is built from TRBV5-1 and TRBJ2-1; TRBD2 aligns across 7 bases. J was trimmed by 5 bases and V by 4 bases; bases with no gene match: 6. The length of the CDR3 is 14 residues. Germline CDR1 reads SGHRS; CDR2 reads YFSETQ. CDR3 DNA sequence: TGCGCCAGCAGCGCTGCGGGACTAAACAATGAGCAGTTCTTC. Amino acid sequence: CASSAAGLNNEQFF.

This clone has a single count. The J gene is TRBJ2-2, the V gene TRBV19, with D possibly TRBD1 on 5 matching bases. In germline, CDR1 is LNHDA, CDR2 SQIVND (reference sequence). The V gene lost 3 bases and the J gene lost 4 bases, with 6 bases spanning the gap. This CDR3 is built from 13 residues. For the CDR3, the DNA is TGTGCCAGTAGTATTGGGGCCACCGGGGAGCTGTTTTTT. Its protein product is CASSIGATGELFF.

The chain employs TRBV27 and TRBJ2-7; possibly TRBD2 for D (5 bases). V was trimmed by 5 bases and J by 7 bases, leaving 12 bases between them. Germline V gene data show CDR1 as MNHEY and CDR2 as SMNVEV (reference sequence). CDR3 length: 12 amino acids. CDR3 region: CASSQTGIEQYF. The CDR3 region has the DNA TGTGCCAGCAGTCAGACGGGGATTGAGCAGTACTTC.

In regard to this clone: The identical CDR3 is also encoded by other nucleotide sequences in the sample. This chain connects TRBV7-3 to TRBJ2-5, with D uncertain. The CDR3 covers 13 residues. The V gene lost 0 bases and the J gene lost 4 bases, with 6 bases spanning the gap. Per germline, CDR1 SGHTA and CDR2 FQGTGA. The CDR3 DNA follows: TGTGCCAGCAGCTTAACCTCTTCAGAGACCCAGTACTTC. It yields the protein CASSLTSSETQYF. Full variable domain (rest looked up from reference TRBV7-3 and TRBJ2-5): GAGVSQTPSNKVTEKGKYVELRCDPISGHTALYWYRQSLGQGPEFLIYFQGTGAADDSGLPNDRFFAVRPEGSVSTLKIQRTERGDSAVYLCASSLTSSETQYFGPGTRLLVL.

This chain links TRBV5-6 with TRBJ1-1, with D perhaps matching TRBD1 (6 bases). The CDR3 is made up of 16 amino acids. V dropped 0 bases and J dropped 5 bases, with 17 bases sitting between them. Germline lookup yields CDR1 SGHDT and CDR2 YYEEEE. CDR3 sequence (DNA): TGTGCCAGCAGCTTGGTCGGGGGGCGCCCCGGGACTGAAGCTTTCTTT. Translated: CASSLVGGRPGTEAFF.

The chain has TRBV6-1 and TRBJ2-7, with 13 bases that match TRBD2. CDR1 is MNHNS, CDR2 SASEGT, per germline. The CDR3 runs to 15 residues. Unmatched junction bases numbered 6, after V lost 7 bases and J lost 3 bases. CDR3 coding DNA: TGTGCCAGCATTACCGGACTAGCGGGAGTCTACGAGCAGTACTTC. Protein sequence: CASITGLAGVYEQYF.

The rearrangement uses TRBV29-1 and TRBJ2-5; a weak D match, TRBD2 (7 bases). The CDR3 contains 12 residues. Trimming cost V 4 bases and J 5 bases, with 11 bases left between them. The germline gives CDR1 SQVTM, CDR2 ANQGSEA. CDR3 nucleotides: TGCAGCGTTGGGGGGAGGGGGGAGACCCAGTACTTC. Amino acid sequence: CSVGGRGETQYF.

This sequence joins TRBV10-3 and TRBJ1-1; D remains ambiguous. This CDR3 is built from 13 residues. Germline values: CDR1 ENHRY, CDR2 SYGVKD. V lost 2 bases and J 7 bases, leaving 11 bases between the germline ends. The CDR3 nucleotides read TGTGCCATCAGTGAGAGGGAGCTCGGTGAAGCTTTCTTT. It encodes CAISERELGEAFF.

The chain is built from TRBV28 and TRBJ2-7, with D unclear. Deletions cut 6 bases from V and 4 bases from J, with 7 bases between. From germline, CDR1 is MDHEN and CDR2 SYDVKM. The CDR3 loop spans 11 amino acids. CDR3 nucleotide sequence: TGTGCCAGCAGCCTTACTTACGAGCAGTACTTC. Translated: CASSLTYEQYF.

This chain connects TRBV4-1 to TRBJ2-3; perhaps TRBD2 as D (5 bases). Deletions cut 4 bases from V and 1 base from J, with 12 bases between. Germline V lookup: CDR1 MGHRA, CDR2 YSYEKL. This CDR3 spans 15 amino acids. The chain's CDR3 is CASSPHGRGTDTQYF. The CDR3 region has the DNA TGCGCCAGCAGCCCCCATGGGCGGGGCACAGATACGCAGTATTTT.